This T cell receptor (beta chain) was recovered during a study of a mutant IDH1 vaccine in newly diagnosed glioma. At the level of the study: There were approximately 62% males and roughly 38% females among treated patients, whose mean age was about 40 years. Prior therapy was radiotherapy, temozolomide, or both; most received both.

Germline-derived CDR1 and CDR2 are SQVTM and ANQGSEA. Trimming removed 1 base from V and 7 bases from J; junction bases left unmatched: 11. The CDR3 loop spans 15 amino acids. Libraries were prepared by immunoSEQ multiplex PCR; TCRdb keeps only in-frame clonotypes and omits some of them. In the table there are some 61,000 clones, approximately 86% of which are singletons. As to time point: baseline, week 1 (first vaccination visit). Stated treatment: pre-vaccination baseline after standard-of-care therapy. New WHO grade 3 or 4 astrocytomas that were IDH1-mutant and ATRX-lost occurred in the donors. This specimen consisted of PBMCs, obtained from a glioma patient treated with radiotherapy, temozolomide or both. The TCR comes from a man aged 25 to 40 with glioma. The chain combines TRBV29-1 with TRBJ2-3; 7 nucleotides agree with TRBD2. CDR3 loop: CSVEGLALKGNTQYF. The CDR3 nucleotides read TGCAGCGTTGAAGGACTAGCCCTTAAGGGAAATACGCAGTATTTT.